This T cell receptor beta chain stems from a study of cytomegalovirus exposure and HLA in healthy donors. In the study overall: The study placed 80% to 90% of its 398 genotyped donors in the Caucasian-associated ancestry cluster.

Whole-study findings and limits: About 87% or about 30% of the time was how often most TCR beta V segments were productive, according to an earlier analysis. The authors considered a cluster of highly shared sequence variants likely to be a sequencing artifact.

As regards this clone: Its matching antigen is unknown.

Primers for the PCR totalled 60 Vbeta and 13 Jbeta. The protocol was immunoSEQ multiplex PCR, while the TCRdb copy is restricted to in-frame clones and leaves out a portion. Listed are 70,000 or so clones; roughly 2.3% falls within the top ten. The V and J ends lost 3 bases and 2 bases respectively, with 19 bases between them. The germline gives CDR1 KGHSH, CDR2 LQKENI. This CDR3 has 17 residues. The TCR was taken from a female donor in good health and CMV-seropositive. The rearrangement uses TRBV18 and TRBJ1-2, with D possibly being TRBD1 (5 bases). Material: PBMCs. The CDR3 DNA follows: TGTGCCAGCTCACCGGCGAATGCAGGGAAGAAGAACTATGGCTACACCTTC. Its protein product is CASSPANAGKKNYGYTF. Together with reference TRBV18 and TRBJ1-2, the CDR3 gives the full variable domain: NAGVMQNPRHLVRRRGQEARLRCSPMKGHSHVYWYRQLPEEGLKFMVYLQKENIIDESGMPKERFSAEFPKEGPSILRIQQVVRGDSAAYFCASSPANAGKKNYGYTFGSGTRLTVV.